Below, one T cell receptor (beta chain) is given with its context. This record comes from a study of blood T cell repertoires in COVID-19. V lost 3 bases and J lost 5; bases outside the gene matches: 2. The CDR3 spans 14 residues. CDR1 and CDR2 (germline): SGHRS, YFSETQ. The protocol was immunoSEQ multiplex PCR, while the TCRdb copy is restricted to in-frame clones and leaves out a portion. The sample holds tens of thousands of clones; about 90% are singletons and the top ten take 5% to 7%. This chain links TRBV5-1 with TRBJ1-5, with TRBD1 matching over 10 bases. This clonotype originated in a man aged 18 to 30 with COVID-19, enrolled during active disease. The sequenced material came from peripheral blood. The CDR3 DNA follows: TGCGCCAGCAGCTGGGGGACAGGGGATCAGCCCCAGCATTTT. Translation gives CASSWGTGDQPQHF.